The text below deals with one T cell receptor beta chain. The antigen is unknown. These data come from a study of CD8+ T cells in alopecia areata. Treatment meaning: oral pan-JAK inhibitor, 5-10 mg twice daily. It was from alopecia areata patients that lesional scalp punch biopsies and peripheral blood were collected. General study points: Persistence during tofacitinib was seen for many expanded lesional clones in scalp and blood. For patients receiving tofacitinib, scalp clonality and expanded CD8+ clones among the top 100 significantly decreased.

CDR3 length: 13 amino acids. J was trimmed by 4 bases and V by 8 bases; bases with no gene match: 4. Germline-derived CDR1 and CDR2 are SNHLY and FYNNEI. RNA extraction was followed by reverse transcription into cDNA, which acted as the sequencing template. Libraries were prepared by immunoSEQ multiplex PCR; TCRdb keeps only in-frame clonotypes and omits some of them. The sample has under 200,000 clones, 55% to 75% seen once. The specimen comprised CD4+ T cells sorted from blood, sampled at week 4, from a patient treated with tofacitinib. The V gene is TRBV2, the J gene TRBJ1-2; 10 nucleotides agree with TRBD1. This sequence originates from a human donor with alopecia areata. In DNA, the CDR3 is TGTGCCAGCGACAGGGGGCAGGCCTATGGCTACACCTTC. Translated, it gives CASDRGQAYGYTF.